This TCR beta chain appears in the sequencing data of a study of T-cell memory formation after mild COVID-19. Study in general: Clusters were largely donor specific.

TCRdb processed the 5' RACE reads anew with MiXCR; each CDR3 protein has one entry. The sample records approximately 490,000 distinct CDR3 sequences, approximately 20% being singletons. Trimming pared 0 bases from V and 4 bases from J, leaving 19 bases between. There are 18 residues in the CDR3. Germline loops: CDR1 SGDLS, CDR2 YYNGEE. The sequence was collected from an adult woman who had mild COVID-19 (a few samples of this study predate the infection). Cell type and time point are not known. This rearrangement joins TRBV9 to TRBJ2-2, with D maybe TRBD1 (6 bases). Sequencing was performed on PBMCs or a T cell subset sorted from them (not recorded which). The CDR3 sequence: CASSVGGRWGQTTGELFF. DNA of the CDR3: TGTGCCAGCAGCGTAGGTGGGCGGTGGGGACAAACCACCGGGGAGCTGTTTTTT.